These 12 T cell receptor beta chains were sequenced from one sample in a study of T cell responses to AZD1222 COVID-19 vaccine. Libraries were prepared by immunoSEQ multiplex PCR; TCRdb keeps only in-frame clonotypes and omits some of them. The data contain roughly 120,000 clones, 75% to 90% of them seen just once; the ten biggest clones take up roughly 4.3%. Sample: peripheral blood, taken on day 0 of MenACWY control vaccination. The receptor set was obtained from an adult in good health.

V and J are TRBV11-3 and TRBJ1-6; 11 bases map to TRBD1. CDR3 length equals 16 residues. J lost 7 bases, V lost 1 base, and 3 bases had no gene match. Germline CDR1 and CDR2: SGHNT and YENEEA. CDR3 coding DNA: TGTGCCAGCAGCTTAGTTCGGACAGGGGGCAATTCACCCCTCCACTTT. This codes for CASSLVRTGGNSPLHF.

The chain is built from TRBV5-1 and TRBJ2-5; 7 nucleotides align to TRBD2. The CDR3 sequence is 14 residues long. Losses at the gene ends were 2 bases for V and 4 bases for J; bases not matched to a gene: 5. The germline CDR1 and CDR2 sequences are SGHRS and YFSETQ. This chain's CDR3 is CASSFRGEGETQYF. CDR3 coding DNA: TGCGCCAGCAGCTTTAGAGGGGAGGGAGAGACCCAGTACTTC.

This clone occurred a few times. The DNA for the CDR3 is TGCGCCAGCAGCCAAGAATGGGTAGCCAGAATGGGCTACACCTTC. It translates to CASSQEWVARMGYTF. The gene calls are TRBV4-1 and TRBJ1-2; D is uncertain. V was cut by 0 bases and J by 8 bases, with 16 bases left in between. CDR3 length: 15 amino acids. Germline assignment: CDR1 MGHRA and CDR2 YSYEKL.

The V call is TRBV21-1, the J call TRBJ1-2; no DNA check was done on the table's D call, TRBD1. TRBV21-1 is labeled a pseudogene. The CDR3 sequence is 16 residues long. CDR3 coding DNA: TGTGCCAGCAGCAACCTCCAGGACAGGGGGCCGGATGGCTACACCTTC. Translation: CASSNLQDRGPDGYTF.

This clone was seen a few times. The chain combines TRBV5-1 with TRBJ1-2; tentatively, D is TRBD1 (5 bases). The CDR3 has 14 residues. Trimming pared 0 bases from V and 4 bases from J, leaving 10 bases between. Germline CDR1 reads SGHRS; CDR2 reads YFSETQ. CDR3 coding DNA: TGCGCCAGCAGCTTGGGACAGAGTGGCTATGGCTACACCTTC. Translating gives CASSLGQSGYGYTF. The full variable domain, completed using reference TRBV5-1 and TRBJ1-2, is KAGVTQTPRYLIKTRGQQVTLSCSPISGHRSVSWYQQTPGQGLQFLFEYFSETQRNKGNFPGRFSGRQFSNSRSEMNVSTLELGDSALYLCASSLGQSGYGYTFGSGTRLTVV.

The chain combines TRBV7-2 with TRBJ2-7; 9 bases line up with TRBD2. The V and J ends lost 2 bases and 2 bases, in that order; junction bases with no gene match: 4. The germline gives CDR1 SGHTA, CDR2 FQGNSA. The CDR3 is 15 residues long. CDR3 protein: CASSLQAGGTYEQYF. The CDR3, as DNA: TGTGCCAGCAGCTTACAAGCGGGGGGTACCTACGAGCAGTACTTC.

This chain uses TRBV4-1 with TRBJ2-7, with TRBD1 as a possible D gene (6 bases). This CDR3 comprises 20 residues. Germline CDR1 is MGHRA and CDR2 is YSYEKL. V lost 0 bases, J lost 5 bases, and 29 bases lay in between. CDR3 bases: TGCGCCAGCAGCCAAGAAGGTACAATCGCTATATCCAGGGGTAGGCACGAGCAGTACTTC. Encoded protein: CASSQEGTIAISRGRHEQYF.

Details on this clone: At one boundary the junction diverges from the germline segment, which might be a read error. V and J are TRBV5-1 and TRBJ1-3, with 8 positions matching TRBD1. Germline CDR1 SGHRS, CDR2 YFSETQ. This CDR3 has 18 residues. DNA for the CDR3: TGCGCCAGCAGGTTGGACATAGGACAGGGATTCTCTGGAAACACCATATATTTT. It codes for CASRLDIGQGFSGNTIYF.

The CDR3 sequence: CAWSAGQGPYEQYF. The DNA for the CDR3 is TGTGCCTGGAGTGCAGGACAGGGACCCTACGAGCAGTACTTC. The gene calls are TRBV30 and TRBJ2-7; 8 nucleotides match TRBD1. Looked up from germline, CDR1 is GTSNPN and CDR2 is SVGIG (reference sequence). Trimming removed 1 base from V and 2 bases from J; junction bases left unmatched: 4. This CDR3 is built from 14 residues.

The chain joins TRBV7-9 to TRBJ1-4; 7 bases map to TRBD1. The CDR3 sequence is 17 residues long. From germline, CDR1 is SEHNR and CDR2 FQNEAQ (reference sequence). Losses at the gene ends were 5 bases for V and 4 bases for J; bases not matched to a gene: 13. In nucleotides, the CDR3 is TGTGCCAGCAGCAAAAACAGGGGAGGCGGAGGTAATGAAAAACTGTTTTTT. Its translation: CASSKNRGGGGNEKLFF.

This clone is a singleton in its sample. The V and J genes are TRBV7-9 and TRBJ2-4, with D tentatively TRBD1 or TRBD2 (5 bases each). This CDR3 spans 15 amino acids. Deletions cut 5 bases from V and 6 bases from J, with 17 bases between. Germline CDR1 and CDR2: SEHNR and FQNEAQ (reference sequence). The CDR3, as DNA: TGTGCCAGCAGCAGTACCGGGACGGGTGGAAACATTCAGTACTTC. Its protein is CASSSTGTGGNIQYF.

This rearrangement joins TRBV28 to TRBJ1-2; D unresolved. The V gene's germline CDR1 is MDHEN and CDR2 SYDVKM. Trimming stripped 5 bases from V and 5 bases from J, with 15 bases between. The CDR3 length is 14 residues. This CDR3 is CASSLTPAGYGYTF. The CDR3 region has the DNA TGTGCCAGCAGTCTGACCCCGGCAGGTTATGGCTACACCTTC.